The 3 T cell receptor beta chains listed next were all sequenced from one sample in a study of blood T cell repertoires in COVID-19. Assay: immunoSEQ multiplex PCR; the TCRdb copy retains only in-frame clones and omits some. The sample includes hundreds of thousands of clones, about 82% of them seen just once. Sequencing used PBMCs or T cells enriched from blood (not recorded which). These receptors originate from a woman between 50 and 59 years old who had recovered from COVID-19.

This sequence joins TRBV6-5 and TRBJ2-7; D may be TRBD2 (6 bases). The CDR3 is 14 residues long. CDR1 is MNHEY, CDR2 SVGAGI, per germline. The V and J ends lost 8 bases and 2 bases respectively, with 16 bases between them. The CDR3: CASLAGTVAYEQYF. Here the CDR3 DNA reads TGTGCCAGCTTAGCCGGGACTGTGGCCTACGAGCAGTACTTC.

The rearrangement links TRBV12-5 to TRBJ2-2; TRBD2 is a possible D gene (6 bases). The V end lost 1 base, the J end lost 5 bases, and 29 bases lay between the germline ends. CDR1 LGHNT and CDR2 FRNRAP come from the germline V gene. CDR3 length: 21 amino acids. The CDR3 protein is CASGLGPQEGNVGVVTGELFF. The CDR3 region has the DNA TGTGCTAGTGGTTTGGGGCCCCAGGAGGGGAACGTGGGTGTTGTTACCGGGGAGCTGTTTTTT.

The rearrangement uses TRBV4-2 and TRBJ2-1; no firm D call. Germline loops: CDR1 LGHNA, CDR2 YNFKEQ. This CDR3 comprises 17 residues. V was trimmed by 0 bases and J by 3 bases, leaving 15 bases between them. The CDR3 region is CASSQDQLEAFYNEQFF. The DNA of the CDR3 is TGTGCCAGCAGCCAAGATCAATTAGAAGCCTTCTACAATGAGCAGTTCTTC.